In its sample, the clone carrying this T cell receptor beta chain was seen a few times. Its matching antigen is unknown. These data originate in a study of T cell repertoires in cytomegalovirus infection. Background on the study: Recently identified HLA-C-restricted CMV epitopes were among the peptides used. A matching HLA type, together with CMV infection, was signaled by public TCR beta signatures.

Study-wide results and caveats: CMV carriers with the relevant HLA were identified by cumulative public TCR beta family frequency. There were HLA-C-restricted CMV-specific TCR beta clonotypes dominating the ex vivo response.

TCRdb reanalysed the reads using MiXCR and keeps one entry per CDR3 protein. Here the sample spans 80,000 to 90,000 distinct CDR3 sequences, approximately 45% being singletons. CDR1 is LGHNA, CDR2 YNFKEQ, per germline. This CDR3 contains 17 residues. The germline V and J ends were trimmed by 0 bases and 6 bases, with 18 bases remaining between them. V usage is TRBV4-2 and J usage is TRBJ2-1; TRBD1 is a possible D gene (5 bases). The receptor comes from a human donor in good health (CMV status not recorded). Some clones in this sample may be carry-over from other donors' samples. Sample: CD8+ T cells from cultured PBMCs, taken from culture after CMV antigen stimulation. This chain's CDR3 is CASSQDELGPGTNEQFF. In nucleotides, the CDR3 is TGTGCCAGCAGCCAAGATGAGTTGGGGCCGGGTACCAATGAGCAGTTCTTC.